This record looks at one T cell receptor beta chain sequence and its context. The antigen remains undetermined. The record originates from a study of beta chain features in type 1 diabetes. In the study overall: Analysis included 107,917,701 sorted cells drawn from all samples.

Study findings and constraints: More deletions and fewer insertions at VDJ junctions were seen in type 1 diabetes patients. The question left open here concerned HLA type influencing TCRB rearrangement. PCR might show a preference for shorter templates, equally across patients and controls.

cDNA synthesis used the whole RNA isolate, giving expressed TCRB sequences. The protocol was immunoSEQ multiplex PCR, while the TCRdb copy is restricted to in-frame clones and leaves out a portion. The table lists under 400,000 clones, roughly 13% of them singletons, with 0.017% in the top ten. CDR3 length equals 14 residues. The germline gives CDR1 MDHEN, CDR2 SYDVKM. The junction had 6 bases not matched to a gene; V was cut back by 4 bases and J by 8 bases. This clonotype was sampled from a man in his late teens or twenties in good health. The chain is built from TRBV28 and TRBJ2-2; TRBD2 aligns across 8 bases. Sequencing used naive CD4+ T cells from blood. CDR3 sequence reads: CASSSWTSLGELFF. The CDR3 nucleotides are TGTGCCAGCAGTTCCTGGACTAGCTTGGGGGAGCTGTTTTTT.